Listed below are T cell receptor beta chains from one sample, sequenced in a study of vaccination effects on CD4 cells after COVID-19. No cognate antigen is known for these TCRs. Assay: immunoSEQ multiplex PCR; the TCRdb copy retains only in-frame clones and omits some. The sample shows about 45,000 clones, 72% of them seen only once. This sample comprised CD4+ T cells from PBMCs cultured without peptide, obtained after COVID-19 vaccination. These TCRs come from a human donor who received a COVID-19 vaccine. The CDR3 runs from the conserved cysteine through the conserved F or W. A D gene is named only where the DNA matches it firmly. Clone size is shown for a subset of rows, as once, few, many or a class of expanded clone.

TRBD1,TRBJ1-2,TRBV6-5,-,CASSYSSGGGGYGYTF,TGTGCCAGCAGTTACTCGTCAGGGGGAGGGGGCTATGGCTACACCTTC
TRBD2,TRBJ2-1,TRBV18,-,CASSPASGNYNEQFF,TGTGCCAGCTCACCAGCTAGCGGAAATTACAATGAGCAGTTCTTC
TRBD2,TRBJ2-2,TRBV3-1/TRBV3-2,-,CATHGIAGDPYSGELFF,TGTGCCACCCACGGGATAGCGGGGGATCCGTATTCCGGGGAGCTGTTTTTT
-,TRBJ1-1,TRBV11-2,-,CASSLVGMNTEAFF,TGTGCCAGCAGCTTAGTAGGTATGAACACTGAAGCTTTCTTT
-,TRBJ1-5,TRBV2,few,CASRGYSNQPQHF,TGTGCCAGCAGGGGTTATAGCAATCAGCCCCAGCATTTT
-,TRBJ1-2,TRBV19,-,CASSDRDYGYTF,TGTGCCAGTAGTGATCGCGACTATGGCTACACCTTC
TRBD1,TRBJ1-5,TRBV10-2,few,CASQGEAGQPQHF,TGCGCCAGCCAGGGGGAGGCAGGACAGCCCCAGCATTTT
-,TRBJ1-1,TRBV6-6,-,CASRWISRENTEAFF,TGTGCCAGCAGATGGATCAGTCGGGAGAACACTGAAGCTTTCTTT
-,TRBJ1-3,TRBV14,-,CASSQNRAGNTIYF,TGTGCCAGCAGCCAGAACAGGGCTGGAAACACCATATATTTT
-,TRBJ2-7,TRBV2,-,CASSEYKTYEQYF,TGTGCCAGCAGTGAGTACAAGACCTACGAGCAGTACTTC
TRBD1,TRBJ1-3,TRBV5-1,-,CASSFRTGGNTIYF,TGCGCCAGCAGCTTCAGGACAGGGGGAAACACCATATATTTT
-,TRBJ2-5,TRBV3-1/TRBV3-2,-,CASSQDEYLRGGTQYF,TGTGCCAGCAGCCAAGATGAGTACCTTAGAGGTGGGACCCAGTACTTC
-,TRBJ1-1,TRBV3-1/TRBV3-2,-,CASSQVGPGQLAFF,TGTGCCAGCAGTCAAGTGGGACCGGGACAACTGGCTTTCTTT
-,TRBJ2-5,TRBV6-1,once,CASSEGGGGSQETQYF,TGTGCCAGCAGTGAGGGAGGGGGGGGATCTCAAGAGACCCAGTACTTC
-,TRBJ1-2,TRBV6-1,-,CASSENGYTF,TGTGCCAGCAGTGAGAATGGCTACACCTTC
TRBD1,TRBJ2-3,TRBV24-1,-,CATSEKGSQPGGHITDTQYF,TGTGCCACCAGTGAGAAGGGATCTCAGCCAGGGGGCCACATCACAGATACGCAGTATTTT
-,TRBJ2-2,TRBV5-1,few,CASSPGTPNTGELFF,TGCGCCAGCAGCCCCGGGACTCCGAACACCGGGGAGCTGTTTTTT
-,TRBJ2-7,TRBV30,-,CAWSTLSDRTYEQYF,TGTGCCTGGAGTACCCTTTCTGACAGAACCTACGAGCAGTACTTC
TRBD1,TRBJ2-1,TRBV30,-,CAWDRDTYNEQFF,TGTGCCTGGGACAGGGACACCTACAATGAGCAGTTCTTC
-,TRBJ2-7,TRBV5-6,-,CASSLYDRRVEQYF,TGTGCCAGCAGCTTGTACGACAGGAGGGTTGAGCAGTACTTC
-,TRBJ2-7,TRBV13,-,CASRRGSHRREQYF,TGTGCCAGCAGGCGGGGATCCCACCGGAGAGAGCAGTACTTC
-,TRBJ1-2,TRBV6-5,-,CASRDLEVHTF,TGTGCCAGCAGGGACCTCGAGGTTCACACCTTC
-,TRBJ2-1,TRBV19,-,CASSMSSGNYNEQFF,TGTGCCAGTAGTATGTCCTCAGGAAATTACAATGAGCAGTTCTTC
-,TRBJ1-3,TRBV2,few,CASSGARTNTIYF,TGTGCCAGCAGTGGGGCGAGGACTAACACCATATATTTT
-,TRBJ1-1,TRBV5-1,few,CASSFQGTMNTEAFF,TGCGCCAGCAGCTTCCAGGGAACTATGAACACTGAAGCTTTCTTT
-,TRBJ1-5,TRBV7-2,few,CATSRNSNQPQHF,TGTGCCACCTCTAGGAATAGCAATCAGCCCCAGCATTTT
TRBD2,TRBJ2-3,TRBV19,-,CASRQSGAASTDTQYF,TGTGCCAGTAGACAAAGCGGGGCAGCTAGCACAGATACGCAGTATTTT
TRBD1,TRBJ1-6,TRBV30,-,CAYQQGDHNSPLHF,TGTGCCTACCAACAGGGGGATCATAATTCACCCCTCCACTTT
TRBD2,TRBJ2-3,TRBV3-1/TRBV3-2,-,CASSQMGLAGGADTQYF,TGTGCCAGCAGCCAGATGGGACTAGCGGGGGGGGCAGATACGCAGTATTTT
TRBD2,TRBJ2-7,TRBV19,once,CASRGGPSGGRIYEQYF,TGTGCCAGCCGGGGGGGACCTAGTGGCGGGAGAATCTACGAGCAGTACTTC
TRBD2,TRBJ2-1,TRBV11-1,few,CASSLRTSGSNEQFF,TGTGCCAGCAGCCTTCGGACTAGCGGGAGCAATGAGCAGTTCTTC
TRBD2,TRBJ2-5,TRBV11-2,-,CASSLGLAGFTYQETQYF,TGTGCCAGCAGCTTAGGGCTAGCGGGGTTCACGTACCAAGAGACCCAGTACTTC
TRBD1,TRBJ1-1,TRBV6-4,-,CASPFADRPNTEAFF,TGTGCCAGCCCATTTGCGGACAGGCCCAACACTGAAGCTTTCTTT
-,TRBJ1-5,TRBV7-6,-,CASSLISGQPQHF,TGTGCCAGCAGCTTAATTAGTGGTCAGCCCCAGCATTTT
-,TRBJ2-7,TRBV6-2/TRBV6-3,-,CASSYAPGSSRVNEQYF,TGTGCCAGCAGTTACGCTCCCGGGTCCTCCCGTGTAAACGAGCAGTACTTC
-,TRBJ1-2,TRBV27,-,CASSRGSNYGYTF,TGTGCCAGCAGCAGAGGTAGTAACTATGGCTACACCTTC
TRBD1,TRBJ1-4,TRBV5-8,-,CASSLGQGNEKLFF,TGTGCCAGCAGCTTGGGACAGGGAAATGAAAAACTGTTTTTT
TRBD1,TRBJ2-1,TRBV4-1,few,CASSHPLQGSNEQFF,TGCGCCAGCAGCCACCCTTTACAGGGGTCCAATGAGCAGTTCTTC
TRBD1,TRBJ2-4,TRBV6-5,-,CASVGTGDKNIQYF,TGTGCCAGCGTCGGGACAGGGGACAAAAACATTCAGTACTTC
TRBD1,TRBJ1-1,TRBV5-1,-,CASSLGTGRNTEAFF,TGCGCCAGCAGCTTGGGGACAGGGCGGAACACTGAAGCTTTCTTT
-,TRBJ2-1,TRBV4-2,-,CASSPSLVSYNEQFF,TGTGCCAGCAGCCCCAGTCTGGTCTCCTACAATGAGCAGTTCTTC
TRBD1,TRBJ2-7,TRBV4-1,once,CASSQVRTGNSYEQYF,TGCGCCAGCAGCCAGGTCAGGACAGGGAACTCCTACGAGCAGTACTTC
-,TRBJ2-3,TRBV6-1,-,CATREGKGTDTQYF,TGTGCCACCCGTGAAGGTAAAGGCACAGATACGCAGTATTTT
-,TRBJ2-7,TRBV7-2,-,CASRKRGYYEQYF,TGTGCCAGCAGGAAGAGGGGATACTACGAGCAGTACTTC
-,TRBJ2-5,TRBV6-4,-,CASSDFPNQETQYF,TGTGCCAGCAGTGACTTCCCAAACCAAGAGACCCAGTACTTC
TRBD1,TRBJ2-7,TRBV29-1,-,CSVVTGYPEEQYF,TGCAGCGTGGTGACAGGGTACCCTGAGGAGCAGTACTTC
TRBD2,TRBJ2-5,TRBV9,-,CASSVLGRVQETQYF,TGTGCCAGCAGCGTATTGGGGAGGGTCCAAGAGACCCAGTACTTC
TRBD2,TRBJ2-3,TRBV5-1,-,CASATQAGGRVDTQYF,TGCGCCAGCGCGACCCAGGCGGGGGGACGAGTAGATACGCAGTATTTT
-,TRBJ1-2,TRBV19,-,CASSIDRILEDFSGSLYGYTF,TGTGCCAGTAGTATAGATCGTATTCTTGAGGACTTCAGTGGTTCTTTGTATGGCTACACCTTC
-,TRBJ2-6,TRBV19,-,CASSIGTVKSGANVLTF,TGTGCCAGTAGTATAGGGACGGTAAAGTCTGGGGCCAACGTCCTGACTTTC
-,TRBJ1-6,TRBV3-1/TRBV3-2,-,CASSPQAANSPLHF,TGTGCCAGCAGCCCACAGGCCGCAAATTCACCCCTCCACTTT
-,TRBJ2-7,TRBV7-9,-,CASSLAPRGHGEQYF,TGTGCCAGCAGCTTAGCCCCCCGCGGGCATGGAGAGCAGTACTTC
TRBD2,TRBJ2-3,TRBV27,-,CASSLTSGGLYRTDTQYF,TGTGCCAGCAGTTTGACTAGCGGGGGCCTATACCGCACAGATACGCAGTATTTT
TRBD1,TRBJ2-3,TRBV5-1,few,CASSSDRGPTDTQYF,TGCGCCAGCAGCTCGGACAGGGGGCCGACAGATACGCAGTATTTT
-,TRBJ1-4,TRBV25-1,-,CASSEWGRGEKLFF,TGTGCCAGCAGTGAATGGGGGAGGGGTGAAAAACTGTTTTTT
-,TRBJ1-2,TRBV4-1,-,CASSQYRVTDTYGYTF,TGCGCCAGCAGCCAATATAGGGTCACGGATACCTATGGCTACACCTTC
TRBD1,TRBJ2-2,TRBV5-1,few,CASSQGTGSRPGELFF,TGCGCCAGCAGCCAAGGGACAGGGAGCCGGCCCGGGGAGCTGTTTTTT